Below, 31 T cell receptor beta chains from the same sample are listed, as sequenced in a study of cytomegalovirus exposure and HLA in healthy donors. Some clones are missing from TCRdb's copy, which holds only in-frame ones; the method was immunoSEQ multiplex PCR. The table records 150,000 to 200,000 clones, about 83% of them present only once. The sample comprised PBMCs. The receptors derive from a woman in her twenties or thirties in good health and CMV-seronegative.

This chain uses TRBV27 with TRBJ2-7; 10 bases match TRBD2. CDR1 MNHEY and CDR2 SMNVEV come from the germline V gene (reference sequence). V was pared by 2 bases and J by 1 base, with 17 bases of the junction left unmatched. The CDR3 contains 20 residues. CDR3 region: CASSLVGLAGAQHGSYEQYF. Written as DNA, the CDR3 is TGTGCCAGCAGTTTAGTCGGTCTAGCGGGGGCCCAACACGGATCCTACGAGCAGTACTTC.

CDR3 sequence (DNA): TGCGCCAGCCGACAGGATAATTCACCCCTCCACTTT. Its translation is CASRQDNSPLHF. The rearrangement uses TRBV5-1 and TRBJ1-6; tentatively, D is TRBD1 (6 bases). V was shortened by 7 bases and J by 5 bases, with 7 bases between the two germline ends. CDR1 is SGHRS, CDR2 YFSETQ, per germline. The CDR3 runs 12 residues. Full variable domain (rest looked up from reference TRBV5-1 and TRBJ1-6): KAGVTQTPRYLIKTRGQQVTLSCSPISGHRSVSWYQQTPGQGLQFLFEYFSETQRNKGNFPGRFSGRQFSNSRSEMNVSTLELGDSALYLCASRQDNSPLHFGNGTRLTVT.

The chain couples TRBV15 to TRBJ1-1, with a tentative D call TRBD1 (5 bases). CDR1 is LNHNV and CDR2 is YYDKDF in the germline V gene (reference sequence). The length of the CDR3 is 16 residues. V was shortened by 0 bases and J by 0 bases, with 11 bases between the two germline ends. The CDR3: CATSRDRPGLNTEAFF. The CDR3 DNA reads TGTGCCACCAGCAGAGATCGTCCAGGGCTGAACACTGAAGCTTTCTTT.

This chain links TRBV29-1 with TRBJ1-1; a weak D match, TRBD1 (5 bases). V gave up 6 bases and J gave up 4 bases, with 6 bases separating them. The CDR3 is made up of 10 amino acids. Looked up from germline, CDR1 is SQVTM and CDR2 is ANQGSEA. CDR3 coding DNA: TGCAGCGTGGGACTCACTGAAGCTTTCTTT. It translates to CSVGLTEAFF. Full variable domain (outside the CDR3, taken from reference TRBV29-1 and TRBJ1-1): SAVISQKPSRDICQRGTSLTIQCQVDSQVTMMFWYRQQPGQSLTLIATANQGSEATYESGFVIDKFPISRPNLTFSTLTVSNMSPEDSSIYLCSVGLTEAFFGQGTRLTVV.

The chain employs TRBV19 and TRBJ2-3, with D unclear. Trimming cost V 5 bases and J 3 bases, with 12 bases left between them. The CDR3 contains 14 residues. CDR1 LNHDA and CDR2 SQIVND come from the germline V gene (reference sequence). CDR3 amino acids: CASSLTFMTDTQYF. In nucleotides, the CDR3 is TGTGCCAGTAGTCTAACTTTCATGACAGATACGCAGTATTTT.

The chain joins TRBV4-2 to TRBJ2-3, with a weak D call TRBD2 (5 bases). The germline CDR1 and CDR2 sequences are LGHNA and YNFKEQ. This CDR3 has 17 residues. V was clipped by 1 base and J by 2 bases, with 16 bases between them. The CDR3 DNA sequence: TGTGCCAGCAGCCAAGGGCCTCTAGCTTCCCTCACAGATACGCAGTATTTT. Its translation: CASSQGPLASLTDTQYF.

This chain joins TRBV6-1 and TRBJ2-1; 8 positions match TRBD2. Per the germline V gene, CDR1 is MNHNS and CDR2 is SASEGT. The CDR3 spans 13 residues. The ends lost 10 bases at V and 10 bases at J; junction bases unmatched: 12. CDR3 DNA: TGTGCCAACGGGGCCGGGGGGGCTTGGGAGCAGTTCTTC. This gives the protein CANGAGGAWEQFF.

The chain carries TRBV5-1 and TRBJ1-6, with D tentatively TRBD1 (6 bases). Per germline, CDR1 SGHRS and CDR2 YFSETQ. CDR3 length equals 16 residues. V gave up 0 bases and J gave up 2 bases, with 9 bases separating them. CDR3 loop: CASSLDRDTYNSPLHF. Here the CDR3 DNA reads TGCGCCAGCAGCTTGGATCGGGACACCTATAATTCACCCCTCCACTTT.

The chain is built from TRBV6-6 and TRBJ1-3; no clear D gene. CDR1 is MNHNY, CDR2 SVGAGI, per germline (reference sequence). The CDR3 covers 13 residues. Deletions cut 0 bases from V and 3 bases from J, with 3 bases between. The CDR3 spells CASSYSYGNTIYF. CDR3 nucleotides: TGTGCCAGCAGTTACTCTTATGGAAACACCATATATTTT.

V and J are TRBV14 and TRBJ2-5; unclear D gene. The length of the CDR3 is 17 residues. Germline loops: CDR1 SGHDN, CDR2 FVKESK. The V end was cut by 0 bases, the J end by 2 bases, with 16 bases between. The DNA for the CDR3 is TGTGCCAGCAGCCAAGACCCCGGCCGGATCAGGCAAGAGACCCAGTACTTC. This codes for CASSQDPGRIRQETQYF.

V usage is TRBV19 and J usage is TRBJ1-2, with TRBD1 as a possible D gene (6 bases). V was shortened by 0 bases and J by 4 bases, with 12 bases between the two germline ends. The CDR3 covers 15 residues. Germline-derived CDR1 and CDR2 are LNHDA and SQIVND (reference sequence). CDR3 residues: CASSIDGRGLYGYTF. The CDR3 DNA follows: TGTGCCAGTAGTATAGATGGCAGGGGCCTCTATGGCTACACCTTC.

The chain combines TRBV7-9 with TRBJ2-2; 10 bases fit TRBD1. The J segment lost 7 bases and the V segment lost 6 bases, leaving 8 bases of the junction unmatched. The CDR3 covers 15 residues. Germline V gives CDR1 SEHNR, CDR2 FQNEAQ (reference sequence). The CDR3 coding sequence is TGTGCCAGCAGGGGGACAGGGGCAAAGGTCGGGGAGCTGTTTTTT. This sequence encodes CASRGTGAKVGELFF.

The chain couples TRBV5-1 to TRBJ2-7; 11 bases align to TRBD2. The V gene end was trimmed by 3 bases and the J gene end by 2 bases; junction bases not matched to a gene: 1. CDR1 is SGHRS and CDR2 is YFSETQ in the germline V gene. CDR3 size: 14 residues. The CDR3 DNA reads TGCGCCAGCAGCTCTAGCGGGGGGCCCTACGAGCAGTACTTC. This translates into CASSSSGGPYEQYF.

The V gene is TRBV5-1, the J gene TRBJ2-2; 7 bases map to TRBD2. After removal of 7 bases from V and 5 bases from J, the junction contained 5 bases not matched to a gene. The CDR3 contains 13 residues. The germline V gene has CDR1 SGHRS and CDR2 YFSETQ. CDR3 DNA sequence: TGCGCCAGCGGAGGAGCGGGGACCGGGGAGCTGTTTTTT. Translating it yields CASGGAGTGELFF. The complete variable domain, with remaining parts taken from reference TRBV5-1 and TRBJ2-2, reads KAGVTQTPRYLIKTRGQQVTLSCSPISGHRSVSWYQQTPGQGLQFLFEYFSETQRNKGNFPGRFSGRQFSNSRSEMNVSTLELGDSALYLCASGGAGTGELFFGEGSRLTVL.

The chain employs TRBV14 and TRBJ1-2, with unresolved D. The CDR3 has 13 amino acids. V shed 4 bases and J shed 7 bases, with 13 bases lying between them. Germline-derived CDR1 and CDR2 are SGHDN and FVKESK. The chain's CDR3 is CASSPKAGTGYTF. CDR3 nucleotides: TGTGCCAGCAGCCCTAAAGCAGGAACTGGCTACACCTTC.

This chain connects TRBV5-1 to TRBJ2-1; D might be TRBD1 (5 bases). Per germline, CDR1 SGHRS and CDR2 YFSETQ. The V gene lost 0 bases and the J gene lost 4 bases, with 14 bases spanning the gap. The CDR3 has 16 amino acids. CDR3 protein: CASSLGARQTYNEQFF. The CDR3 bases are TGCGCCAGCAGCTTGGGTGCGCGACAGACATACAATGAGCAGTTCTTC.

The genes are TRBV30 and TRBJ2-3, with 15 bases fitting TRBD2. Looked up from germline, CDR1 is GTSNPN and CDR2 is SVGIG (reference sequence). Germline trimming cut 4 bases from V and 4 bases from J; bases unmatched to any gene: 3. The CDR3 totals 15 residues. CDR3 residues: CAWTWTSGGADTQYF. In DNA form, the CDR3 reads TGTGCCTGGACCTGGACTAGCGGGGGGGCAGATACGCAGTATTTT.

The chain combines TRBV5-4 with TRBJ1-1; D is possibly TRBD1 (5 bases). The CDR3 runs to 13 residues. V dropped 4 bases and J dropped 0 bases, with 7 bases sitting between them. Germline lookup yields CDR1 SGHNT and CDR2 YYREEE (reference sequence). DNA for the CDR3: TGTGCCAGCAGCCGGGACTTGAACACTGAAGCTTTCTTT. Translation gives CASSRDLNTEAFF.

J is TRBJ2-2 and V is TRBV7-7; 9 bases map to TRBD1. Germline V CDR1 and CDR2: SSHAT, FNYEAQ (reference sequence). The J segment lost 7 bases and the V segment lost 5 bases, leaving 11 bases of the junction unmatched. The CDR3 is made up of 16 amino acids. The CDR3, as DNA: TGTGCCAGCAGCCCCATATCGGGACAGGGCAGCGGGGAGCTGTTTTTT. This gives the protein CASSPISGQGSGELFF.

A remark on this clone: Other DNA sequences in the sample encode the same CDR3. This chain links TRBV30 with TRBJ2-7; 10 bases line up with TRBD1. V shed 2 bases, J shed 4 bases, and the junction held 5 bases outside the gene matches. Germline CDR1 GTSNPN, CDR2 SVGIG (reference sequence). This CDR3 has 14 residues. The CDR3 region has the DNA TGTGCCTGGAGTCCCGGGACAGGGGATTACGAGCAGTACTTC. This encodes CAWSPGTGDYEQYF.

In its sample, this clone was seen a few times. The chain joins TRBV28 to TRBJ1-2, with 9 bases matching TRBD1. The CDR3 spans 14 residues. V dropped 6 bases and J dropped 7; count of bases not matched to a gene: 9. The V gene's germline CDR1 is MDHEN and CDR2 SYDVKM. This chain's CDR3 is CASRAGTGSGGYTF. The DNA of the CDR3 is TGTGCCAGCAGGGCCGGGACAGGGTCTGGTGGCTACACCTTC.

The count of this clone is one. The V and J genes are TRBV6-1 and TRBJ1-4; D is uncertain. With 6 bases removed from V and 2 bases from J, the gap between germline ends came to 7 bases. The CDR3 is 13 amino acids. CDR1 and CDR2 (germline): MNHNS, SASEGT. The CDR3 bases are TGTGCCAGCAGGGTTGCGACTAATGAAAAACTGTTTTTT. Translation: CASRVATNEKLFF.

V gene TRBV10-3 combines with J gene TRBJ2-2; 8 bases are a match to TRBD2. Germline V CDR1 and CDR2: ENHRY, SYGVKD. CDR3 length: 15 residues. Trimming took 4 bases from V and 7 from J; bases not matched to a gene: 8. The CDR3 bases are TGTGCCATCAGTGCGGGGACTAGTTCTATCGGGGAGCTGTTTTTT. Translating gives CAISAGTSSIGELFF.

The chain uses TRBV27 and TRBJ1-2; TRBD1 might be the D (5 bases). Germline assignment: CDR1 MNHEY and CDR2 SMNVEV (reference sequence). V lost 5 bases and J 1 base, leaving 17 bases between the germline ends. The CDR3 runs to 16 residues. The CDR3 region has the DNA TGTGCCAGCAGTCCCACACGGGGACTCCTTAACTATGGCTACACCTTC. Residues: CASSPTRGLLNYGYTF.

The chain recombines TRBV30 with TRBJ2-1; the match to TRBD2 covers 9 bases. The CDR3 is 14 residues long. Per germline, CDR1 GTSNPN and CDR2 SVGIG (reference sequence). The V gene end was trimmed by 2 bases and the J gene end by 8 bases; junction bases not matched to a gene: 7. The chain's CDR3 is CAWSLGLALDEQFF. In DNA, the CDR3 is TGTGCCTGGAGTTTGGGACTAGCTCTCGATGAGCAGTTCTTC.

In its sample, this clone was seen a few times. This sequence joins TRBV19 and TRBJ1-2; possibly TRBD1 for D (5 bases). This CDR3 region has 13 residues. The V end lost 5 bases, the J end lost 4 bases, and 11 bases lay between the germline ends. CDR1 LNHDA and CDR2 SQIVND come from the germline V gene (reference sequence). CDR3 in amino acids: CASSWGGPYGYTF. The CDR3, as DNA: TGTGCCAGTAGTTGGGGGGGACCCTATGGCTACACCTTC.

This rearrangement joins TRBV30 to TRBJ1-1; 10 nucleotides align to TRBD1. The CDR3 totals 12 residues. Germline V gene lookup returns CDR1 GTSNPN and CDR2 SVGIG (reference sequence). The trim removed 7 bases at V and 4 bases at J, leaving 3 bases unmatched. The CDR3 region has the DNA TGTGCCTTGACAGGGGGCGGCACTGAAGCTTTCTTT. This encodes CALTGGGTEAFF.

This clone was seen a few times. This chain connects TRBV5-1 to TRBJ2-3; 8 bases agree with TRBD2. Germline V gene lookup returns CDR1 SGHRS and CDR2 YFSETQ. This CDR3 contains 14 residues. V lost 3 bases and J lost 6; bases outside the gene matches: 6. CDR3 in DNA: TGCGCCAGCAGCTCTGCGGGGGGATACGATACGCAGTATTTT. Residues: CASSSAGGYDTQYF.

This chain uses TRBV13 with TRBJ2-3; 9 bases map to TRBD2. In germline, CDR1 is PRHDT, CDR2 FYEKMQ (reference sequence). V shed 5 bases and J 2 bases; nucleotides not matched to a gene: 8. This CDR3 has 16 amino acids. The CDR3 sequence is CASSLGGGAITDTQYF. CDR3 DNA sequence: TGTGCCAGCAGCCTCGGCGGGGGGGCAATCACAGATACGCAGTATTTT.

The chain recombines TRBV6-5 with TRBJ2-1; D unclear. This CDR3 spans 16 amino acids. Germline V gene sequence: CDR1 MNHEY, CDR2 SVGAGI. V lost 0 bases to trimming and J lost 6 bases, with 15 bases between them. CDR3 sequence reads: CASSYSMVGFRNEQFF. CDR3 nucleotides: TGTGCCAGCAGTTACTCTATGGTCGGGTTCCGCAATGAGCAGTTCTTC.

The chain joins TRBV7-8 to TRBJ2-7; possibly TRBD2 for D (6 bases). The V gene lost 1 base and the J gene lost 0 bases, with 13 bases spanning the gap. Germline V gene data show CDR1 as SGHVS and CDR2 as FQNEAQ. The CDR3 covers 16 residues. The CDR3 nucleotides are TGTGCCAGCAGCTTAGTTTCTGCGGGGAACTCCTACGAGCAGTACTTC. Its protein product is CASSLVSAGNSYEQYF.